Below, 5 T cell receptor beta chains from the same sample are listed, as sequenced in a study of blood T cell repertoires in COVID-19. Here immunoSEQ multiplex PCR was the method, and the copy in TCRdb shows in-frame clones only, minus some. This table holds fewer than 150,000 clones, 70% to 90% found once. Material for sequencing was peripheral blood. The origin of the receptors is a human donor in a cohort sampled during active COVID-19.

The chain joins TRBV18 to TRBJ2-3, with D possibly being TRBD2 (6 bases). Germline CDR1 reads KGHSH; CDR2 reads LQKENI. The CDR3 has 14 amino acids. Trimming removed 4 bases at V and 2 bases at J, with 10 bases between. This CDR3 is CASSRGDPTDTQYF. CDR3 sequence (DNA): TGTGCCAGCTCACGGGGGGACCCCACAGATACGCAGTATTTT.

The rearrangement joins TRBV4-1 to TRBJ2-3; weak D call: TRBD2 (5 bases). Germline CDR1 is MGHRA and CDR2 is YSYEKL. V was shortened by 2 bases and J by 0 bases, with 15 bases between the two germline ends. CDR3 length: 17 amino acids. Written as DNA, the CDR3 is TGCGCCAGCAGCCAAAGGCCCCTCAGCGGAAGCACAGATACGCAGTATTTT. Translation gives CASSQRPLSGSTDTQYF.

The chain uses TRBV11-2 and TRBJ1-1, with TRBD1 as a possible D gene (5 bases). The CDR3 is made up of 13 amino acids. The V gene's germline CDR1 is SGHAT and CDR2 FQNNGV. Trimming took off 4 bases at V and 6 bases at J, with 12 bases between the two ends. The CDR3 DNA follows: TGTGCCAGCAGCTGGACCCAGGGTTCTGAAGCTTTCTTT. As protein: CASSWTQGSEAFF.

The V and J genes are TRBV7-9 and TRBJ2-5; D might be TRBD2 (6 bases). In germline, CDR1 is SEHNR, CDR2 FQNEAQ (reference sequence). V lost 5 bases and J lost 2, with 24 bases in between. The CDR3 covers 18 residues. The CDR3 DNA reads TGTGCCAGCAGCCCAAAGGAGTCGTGGGGGGTGGAACAAGAGACCCAGTACTTC. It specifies CASSPKESWGVEQETQYF. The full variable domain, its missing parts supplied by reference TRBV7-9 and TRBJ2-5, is DTGVSQNPRHKITKRGQNVTFRCDPISEHNRLYWYRQTLGQGPEFLTYFQNEAQLEKSRLLSDRFSAERPKGSFSTLEIQRTEQGDSAMYLCASSPKESWGVEQETQYFGPGTRLLVL.

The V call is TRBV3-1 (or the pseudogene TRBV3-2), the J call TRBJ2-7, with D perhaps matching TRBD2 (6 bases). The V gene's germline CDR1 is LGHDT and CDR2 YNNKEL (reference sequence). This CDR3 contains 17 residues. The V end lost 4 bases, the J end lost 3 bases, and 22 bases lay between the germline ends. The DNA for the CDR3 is TGTGCCAGCAGCCCTTCAGCCGCGGGACGGATGAACTACGAGCAGTACTTC. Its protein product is CASSPSAAGRMNYEQYF.